This T cell receptor beta chain derives from a study of shared T cell receptors in the human thymus. Between the trimmed V and J ends, which lost 5 bases and 3 bases, there was a span of 11 bases. This CDR3 has 13 amino acids. Germline V CDR1 and CDR2: MNHEY, SVGAGI. Profiling relied on immunoSEQ multiplex PCR, and the TCRdb table lists in-frame clones only, not all of them. The top ten clones hold approximately 0.02% of a sample with more than 300,000 clones, around 93% of them seen once. The chain employs TRBV6-5 and TRBJ2-7; no reliable D call. This receptor was taken from a human donor. Sample: thymocytes. The CDR3 loop reads CASSPPGHYEQYF. The CDR3 DNA reads TGTGCCAGCAGTCCTCCGGGCCACTACGAGCAGTACTTC.